These 2 T cell receptor beta chains originate from one sample sequenced in a study of shared clonotypes between healthy human individuals. This table comes from immunoSEQ multiplex PCR, and its TCRdb copy is limited to in-frame clones, with some not included. The sample records around 530,000 clones, roughly 79% being singletons. Input material: PBMCs. The receptors derive from a woman in her 40s in good health. Some clones in this sample may be carry-over from other donors' samples.

This clone was seen just once. The rearrangement links TRBV7-9 to TRBJ2-3, with 11 bases lining up with TRBD2. The V gene's germline CDR1 is SEHNR and CDR2 FQNEAQ (reference sequence). The CDR3 has 15 amino acids. Trimming cost V 5 bases and J 5 bases; bases outside gene matches: 6. The CDR3 loop is CASSQLAGDLDTQYF. DNA of the CDR3: TGTGCCAGCAGCCAACTAGCGGGAGACTTAGATACGCAGTATTTT.

The chain has TRBV7-6 and TRBJ2-2; D is perhaps TRBD2 (6 bases). The CDR3 loop spans 16 amino acids. The V gene's germline CDR1 is SGHVS and CDR2 FNYEAQ. V dropped 5 bases and J dropped 7 bases, with 20 bases sitting between them. CDR3 protein: CASSQGRLDVGGELFF. The CDR3 DNA is TGTGCCAGCAGCCAAGGACGACTAGATGTTGGCGGGGAGCTGTTTTTT.